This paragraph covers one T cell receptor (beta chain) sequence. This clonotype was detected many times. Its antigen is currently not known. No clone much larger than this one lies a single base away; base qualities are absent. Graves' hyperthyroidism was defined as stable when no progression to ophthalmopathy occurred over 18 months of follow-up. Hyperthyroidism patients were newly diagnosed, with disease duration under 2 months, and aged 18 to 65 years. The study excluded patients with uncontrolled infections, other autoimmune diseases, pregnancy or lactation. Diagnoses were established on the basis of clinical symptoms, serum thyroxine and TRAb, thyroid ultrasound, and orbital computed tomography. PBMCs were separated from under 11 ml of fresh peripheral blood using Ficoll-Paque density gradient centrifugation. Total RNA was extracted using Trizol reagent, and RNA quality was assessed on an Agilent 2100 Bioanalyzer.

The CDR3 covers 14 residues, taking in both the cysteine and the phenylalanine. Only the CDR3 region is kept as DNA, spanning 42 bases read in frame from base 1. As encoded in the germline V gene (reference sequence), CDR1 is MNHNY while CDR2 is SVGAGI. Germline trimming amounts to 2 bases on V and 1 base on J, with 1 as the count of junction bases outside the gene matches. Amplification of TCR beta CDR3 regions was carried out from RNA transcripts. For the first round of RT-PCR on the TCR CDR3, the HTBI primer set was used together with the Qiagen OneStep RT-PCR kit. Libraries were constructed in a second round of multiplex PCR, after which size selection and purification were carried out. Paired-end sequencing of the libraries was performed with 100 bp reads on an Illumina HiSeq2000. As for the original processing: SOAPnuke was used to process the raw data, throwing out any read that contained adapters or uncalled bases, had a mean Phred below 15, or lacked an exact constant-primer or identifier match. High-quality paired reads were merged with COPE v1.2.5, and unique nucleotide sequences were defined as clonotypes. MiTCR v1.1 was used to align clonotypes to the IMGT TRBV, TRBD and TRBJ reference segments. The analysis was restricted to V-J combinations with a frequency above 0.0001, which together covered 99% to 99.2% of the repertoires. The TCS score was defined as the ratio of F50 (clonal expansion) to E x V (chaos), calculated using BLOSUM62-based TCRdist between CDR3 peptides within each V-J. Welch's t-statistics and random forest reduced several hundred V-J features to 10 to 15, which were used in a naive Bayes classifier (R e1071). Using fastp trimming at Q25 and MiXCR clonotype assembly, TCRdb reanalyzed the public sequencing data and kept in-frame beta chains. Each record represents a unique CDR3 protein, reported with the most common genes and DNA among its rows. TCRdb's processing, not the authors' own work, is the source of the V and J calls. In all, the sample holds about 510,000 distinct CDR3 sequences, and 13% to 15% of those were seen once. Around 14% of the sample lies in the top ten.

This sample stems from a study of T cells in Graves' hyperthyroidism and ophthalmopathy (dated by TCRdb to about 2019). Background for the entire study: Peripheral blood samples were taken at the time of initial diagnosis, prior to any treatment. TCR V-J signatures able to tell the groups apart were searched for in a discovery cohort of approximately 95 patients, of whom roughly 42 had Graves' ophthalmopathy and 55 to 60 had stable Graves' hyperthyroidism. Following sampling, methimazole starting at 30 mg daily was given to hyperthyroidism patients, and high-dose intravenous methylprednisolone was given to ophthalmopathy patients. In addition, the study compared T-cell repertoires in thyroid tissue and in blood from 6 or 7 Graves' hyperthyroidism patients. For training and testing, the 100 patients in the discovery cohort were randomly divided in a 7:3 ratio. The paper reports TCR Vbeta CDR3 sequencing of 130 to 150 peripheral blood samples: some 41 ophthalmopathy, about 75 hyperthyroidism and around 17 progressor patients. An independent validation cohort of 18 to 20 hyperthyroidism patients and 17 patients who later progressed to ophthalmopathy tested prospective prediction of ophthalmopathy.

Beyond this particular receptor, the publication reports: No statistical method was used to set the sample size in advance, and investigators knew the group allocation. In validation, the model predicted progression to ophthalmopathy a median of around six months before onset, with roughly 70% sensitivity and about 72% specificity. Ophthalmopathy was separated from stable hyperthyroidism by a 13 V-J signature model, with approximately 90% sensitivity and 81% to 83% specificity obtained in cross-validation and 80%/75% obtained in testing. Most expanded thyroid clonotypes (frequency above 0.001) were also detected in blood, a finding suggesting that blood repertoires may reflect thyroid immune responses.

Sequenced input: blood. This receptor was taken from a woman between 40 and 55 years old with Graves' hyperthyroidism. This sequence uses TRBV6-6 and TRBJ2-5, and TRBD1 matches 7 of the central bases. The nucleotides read TGTGCCAGCAGTTACGACAGGGCCCAAGAGACCCAGTACTTC. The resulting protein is CASSYDRAQETQYF.